The rows below give T cell receptor beta chains drawn from one sample of a study of patients and donors after allogeneic stem cell transplantation. TCRdb called the RT-PCR reads again in MiXCR, with one record for every CDR3 protein. The repertoire has some 960,000 distinct CDR3 sequences, about a sixth of them found once; the top ten carry roughly 6%. Sequencing was done on a sample of blood, either unsorted or a sorted T cell fraction (not recorded which). The receptor source for this set is a human donor who was either an allogeneic HSCT recipient or a stem cell or donor lymphocyte infusion donor (not recorded which). It is not recorded whose cells these are; they may come from a transplant donor. The CDR3 runs from the conserved cysteine through the conserved F or W. Each record gives: V gene, J gene, CDR3 protein.

v_gene: TRBV14; j_gene: TRBJ2-7; CDR3aa: CASSQDRGAVHEQYF
v_gene: TRBV2; j_gene: TRBJ2-2; CDR3aa: CASRGMRDTGELFF
v_gene: TRBV24-1; j_gene: TRBJ2-2; CDR3aa: CATSDTLPGQGNTGELFF
v_gene: TRBV7-6; j_gene: TRBJ2-5; CDR3aa: CASHRSDQETQYF
v_gene: TRBV24-1; j_gene: TRBJ1-1; CDR3aa: CATKDGTEAFF
v_gene: TRBV6-1; j_gene: TRBJ1-1; CDR3aa: CASSAKGGTVVGTEAFF
v_gene: TRBV5-1; j_gene: TRBJ2-7; CDR3aa: CASSSERRGPYEQYF
v_gene: TRBV3-1; j_gene: TRBJ2-2; CDR3aa: CASKLGAWGTGELFF
v_gene: TRBV7-8; j_gene: TRBJ1-4; CDR3aa: CASSLRRAGNEKLFF
v_gene: TRBV20-1; j_gene: TRBJ2-1; CDR3aa: CSAQLGTSNEQFF
v_gene: TRBV5-6; j_gene: TRBJ1-1; CDR3aa: CASSLTGPRNTEAFF
v_gene: TRBV29-1; j_gene: TRBJ2-3; CDR3aa: CSVPPGVTDTQYF
v_gene: TRBV5-1; j_gene: TRBJ2-7; CDR3aa: CASSYGAGPSYEQYF
v_gene: TRBV5-1; j_gene: TRBJ2-1; CDR3aa: CASSLGVSGMYNEQFF
v_gene: TRBV29-1; j_gene: TRBJ2-2; CDR3aa: CSPRTSGDGGELFF
v_gene: TRBV20-1; j_gene: TRBJ2-1; CDR3aa: CSARAMVAYNEQFF
v_gene: TRBV12-3/TRBV12-4; j_gene: TRBJ1-3; CDR3aa: CASSDSLSGNTIYF
v_gene: TRBV20-1; j_gene: TRBJ1-2; CDR3aa: CSATSLVYGYTF
v_gene: TRBV9; j_gene: TRBJ1-6; CDR3aa: CASSSRDSSPLHF
v_gene: TRBV4-1; j_gene: TRBJ1-2; CDR3aa: CASSQGTGTVTNYGYTF
v_gene: TRBV6-1; j_gene: TRBJ2-5; CDR3aa: CASNLTGGKTQYF
v_gene: TRBV5-6; j_gene: TRBJ2-1; CDR3aa: CASRQNYNEQFF
v_gene: TRBV12-3/TRBV12-4; j_gene: TRBJ1-2; CDR3aa: CASSSRGGGYTF
v_gene: TRBV20-1; j_gene: TRBJ2-6; CDR3aa: CSASVLPGANVLTF
v_gene: TRBV11-3; j_gene: TRBJ2-7; CDR3aa: CASNSRERYEQYF
v_gene: TRBV7-3; j_gene: TRBJ2-3; CDR3aa: CASSPEGGLADTQYF